One sample yielded the 4 T cell receptor beta chains listed below, sequenced in a study of shared clonotypes between healthy human individuals. Clones were read by immunoSEQ multiplex PCR, and TCRdb kept only the in-frame ones, dropping some. There are approximately 1,500,000 clones in the sample; over 95% occur only once, and 1.2% lies in the top ten. The sequencing sample was made of naive CD4+ T cells sorted from blood. Subset indicated: CD45RA+ positively selected. Receptors originate from a man aged 25 to 40 in good health.

This chain links TRBV4-3 with TRBJ2-5; a possible D gene is TRBD1 (6 bases). Trimming left V 0 bases short and J 7 bases short, with 12 bases between. The length of the CDR3 is 14 residues. The germline V gene encodes CDR1 LGHNA and CDR2 YSLEER. The CDR3 loop reads CASSQETGLGTQYF. CDR3 bases: TGCGCCAGCAGCCAAGAGACAGGCCTCGGGACCCAGTACTTC.

The chain joins TRBV5-1 to TRBJ1-1, with TRBD1 as a possible D gene (5 bases). This CDR3 is 12 amino acids long. Germline CDR1 SGHRS, CDR2 YFSETQ. The V end lost 5 bases, the J end lost 7 bases, and 12 bases lay between the germline ends. The CDR3 coding sequence is TGCGCCAGCAGTCTACAGGAAGGTGAAGCTTTCTTT. Its translation is CASSLQEGEAFF.

The J gene is TRBJ2-3, the V gene TRBV9; the D gene is possibly TRBD2 (6 bases). Germline V gives CDR1 SGDLS, CDR2 YYNGEE. The V end was cut by 4 bases, the J end by 4 bases, with 16 bases between. The CDR3 is 15 amino acids. CDR3 sequence reads: CASSPRAGSSDTQYF. As DNA, the CDR3 is TGTGCCAGCAGCCCGAGGGCGGGAAGTTCAGATACGCAGTATTTT.

V usage is TRBV5-4 and J usage is TRBJ1-1; D perhaps matches TRBD1 (6 bases). Germline CDR1 reads SGHNT; CDR2 reads YYREEE (reference sequence). The CDR3 extends over 14 amino acids. Between the trimmed V and J ends, which lost 6 bases and 0 bases, there was a span of 12 bases. As DNA, the CDR3 is TGTGCCAGCACCCTGGACAGCGTGAACACTGAAGCTTTCTTT. Translated, it gives CASTLDSVNTEAFF.